This TCR beta chain was obtained from a study of blood T cell repertoires in COVID-19. Overall study context: From the United States, Italy and Spain came samples of acute and convalescent COVID-19.

The data were produced by immunoSEQ multiplex PCR, yet TCRdb's version contains in-frame clones alone and is incomplete. The table includes about 180,000 clones, around 82% detected once. This clone was seen only a few times. Trimming shortened V by 1 base and J by 0 bases, and 13 bases separated the two germline ends. Germline loops: CDR1 SGHVS, CDR2 FNYEAQ. This CDR3 spans 17 amino acids. The receptor's source is a woman of 80 years or more with active or convalescent COVID-19. Sample: peripheral blood. The V gene is TRBV7-6, the J gene TRBJ2-1, with D possibly being TRBD2 (6 bases). CDR3 loop: CASSLGLAQSSYNEQFF. The CDR3 region has the DNA TGTGCCAGCAGCTTAGGGCTAGCGCAGAGCTCCTACAATGAGCAGTTCTTC. Together with reference TRBV7-6 and TRBJ2-1, the CDR3 gives the full variable domain: GAGVSQSPRYKVTKRGQDVALRCDPISGHVSLYWYRQALGQGPEFLTYFNYEAQQDKSGLPNDRFSAERPEGSISTLTIQRTEQRDSAMYRCASSLGLAQSSYNEQFFGPGTRLTVL.